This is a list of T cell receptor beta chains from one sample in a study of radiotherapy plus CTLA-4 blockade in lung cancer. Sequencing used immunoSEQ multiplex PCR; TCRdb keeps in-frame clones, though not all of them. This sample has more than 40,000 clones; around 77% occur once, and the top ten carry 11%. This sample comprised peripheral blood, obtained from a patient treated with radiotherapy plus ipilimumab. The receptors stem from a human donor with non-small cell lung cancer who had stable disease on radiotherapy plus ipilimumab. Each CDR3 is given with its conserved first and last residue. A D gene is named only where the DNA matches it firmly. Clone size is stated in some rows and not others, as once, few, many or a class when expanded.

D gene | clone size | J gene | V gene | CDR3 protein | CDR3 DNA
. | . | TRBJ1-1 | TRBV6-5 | CASSYSVNTEAFF | TGTGCCAGCAGTTACTCAGTCAACACTGAAGCTTTCTTT
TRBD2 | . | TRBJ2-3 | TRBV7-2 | CASSSVAGASTDTQYF | TGTGCCAGCAGCTCCGTAGCGGGGGCTAGCACAGATACGCAGTATTTT
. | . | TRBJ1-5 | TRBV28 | CASSGTGRAHQPQHF | TGTGCCAGCAGTGGAACAGGGAGAGCGCATCAGCCCCAGCATTTT
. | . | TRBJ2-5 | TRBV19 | CASSVTGTQETQYF | TGTGCCAGTAGCGTAACCGGGACTCAGGAGACCCAGTACTTC
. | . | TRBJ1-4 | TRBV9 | CASSVDGNPTAKLFF | TGTGCCAGCAGCGTAGACGGGAATCCGACCGCAAAACTGTTTTTT
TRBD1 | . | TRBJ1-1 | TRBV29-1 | CSVENIGTGNTEAFF | TGCAGCGTAGAGAATATAGGGACAGGGAACACTGAAGCTTTCTTT
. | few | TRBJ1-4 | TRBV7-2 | CASSLGAGNEKLFF | TGTGCCAGCAGCCTGGGGGCAGGGAATGAAAAACTGTTTTTT
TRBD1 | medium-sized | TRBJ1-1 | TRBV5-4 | CASSSDRGTEAFF | TGTGCCAGCAGCTCGGACAGGGGCACTGAAGCTTTCTTT
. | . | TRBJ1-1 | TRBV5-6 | CASSPRPGDTEAFF | TGTGCCAGCAGCCCCCGGCCGGGCGACACTGAAGCTTTCTTT
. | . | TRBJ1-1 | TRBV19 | CASSRMGGEWNTEAFF | TGTGCCAGTAGTAGAATGGGGGGCGAATGGAACACTGAAGCTTTCTTT
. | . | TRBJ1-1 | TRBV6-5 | CASSYRGVQGTEAFF | TGTGCCAGCAGTTATAGAGGAGTTCAGGGCACTGAAGCTTTCTTT
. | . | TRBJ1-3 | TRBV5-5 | CASSFQIFRGAASGNTIYF | TGTGCCAGCAGCTTTCAAATCTTTCGAGGGGCGGCGTCAGGAAACACCATATATTTT
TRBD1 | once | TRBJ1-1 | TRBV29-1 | CSLRQGVEAFF | TGCAGCCTCAGACAGGGGGTTGAAGCTTTCTTT
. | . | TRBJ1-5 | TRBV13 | CASSLGRAANQPQHF | TGTGCCAGCAGCTTAGGCCGGGCAGCAAATCAGCCCCAGCATTTT
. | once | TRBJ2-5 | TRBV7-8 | CASILAEVETQYF | TGTGCCAGCATCTTGGCAGAGGTAGAGACCCAGTACTTC
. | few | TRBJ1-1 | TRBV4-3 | CASSQTQSLTKAFF | TGCGCCAGCAGCCAAACACAGAGCCTTACTAAAGCTTTCTTT
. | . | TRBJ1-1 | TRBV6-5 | CASGEGVTEAFF | TGTGCCAGCGGGGAAGGAGTCACTGAAGCTTTCTTT
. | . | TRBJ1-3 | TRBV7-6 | CASSSTPYNRQALSTGNTIYF | TGTGCCAGCAGCTCTACCCCGTACAATCGACAGGCCCTCTCCACTGGAAACACCATATATTTT
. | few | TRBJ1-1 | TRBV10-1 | CASSESGGEEAEAFF | TGCGCCAGCAGTGAGTCGGGAGGCGAGGAGGCCGAAGCTTTCTTT
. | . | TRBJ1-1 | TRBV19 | CASSNTGRMNTEAFF | TGTGCCAGTAGTAATACAGGGAGAATGAACACTGAAGCTTTCTTT
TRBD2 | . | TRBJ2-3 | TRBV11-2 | CASSLGGGPDTQYF | TGTGCCAGCAGCTTGGGCGGGGGACCAGATACGCAGTATTTT
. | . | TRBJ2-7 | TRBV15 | CATSRDPGTYEQYF | TGTGCCACCAGCAGAGATCCGGGAACCTACGAGCAGTACTTC
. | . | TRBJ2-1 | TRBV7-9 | CASSPRVGISNYNEQFF | TGTGCCAGCAGCCCGCGTGTGGGCATTAGCAATTACAATGAGCAGTTCTTC
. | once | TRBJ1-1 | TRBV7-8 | CASSLEHMDTEAFF | TGTGCCAGCAGCTTGGAGCATATGGACACTGAAGCTTTCTTT
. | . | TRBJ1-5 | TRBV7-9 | CASSLGRGGGQPQHF | TGTGCCAGCAGCTTAGGAAGGGGGGGCGGTCAGCCCCAGCATTTT
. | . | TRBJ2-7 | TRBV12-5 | CASGVGVEQYF | TGTGCTAGTGGAGTCGGGGTCGAGCAGTACTTC
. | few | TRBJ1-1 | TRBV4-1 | CASNGQGMNTEAFF | TGCGCCAGCAATGGTCAGGGGATGAACACTGAAGCTTTCTTT
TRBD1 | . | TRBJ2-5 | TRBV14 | CASSQWRQGKETQYF | TGTGCCAGCAGCCAATGGAGACAGGGAAAAGAGACCCAGTACTTC
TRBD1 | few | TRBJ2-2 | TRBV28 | CASTEQGSWYTGELFF | TGTGCCAGCACCGAACAGGGGAGCTGGTACACCGGGGAGCTGTTTTTT
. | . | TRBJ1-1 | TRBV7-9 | CASSLESRDAFF | TGTGCCAGCAGCTTGGAGTCTCGGGACGCTTTCTTT
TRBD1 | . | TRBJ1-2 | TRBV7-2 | CASSSKTGGAFNYGYTF | TGTGCCAGCAGCTCCAAGACAGGGGGAGCGTTTAACTATGGCTACACCTTC
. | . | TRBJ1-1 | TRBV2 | CASRGTEAFF | TGTGCCAGCAGAGGAACTGAAGCTTTCTTT
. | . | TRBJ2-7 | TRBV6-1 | CASIEGSSSYEQYF | TGTGCCAGCATTGAGGGGTCCAGCTCCTACGAGCAGTACTTC
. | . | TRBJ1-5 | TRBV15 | CATSRELQGGNQPQHF | TGTGCCACCAGCAGAGAACTACAGGGAGGGAATCAGCCCCAGCATTTT
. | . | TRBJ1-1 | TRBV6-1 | CASSRYTEAFF | TGTGCCAGCAGTAGATACACTGAAGCTTTCTTT
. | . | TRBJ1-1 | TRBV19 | CASSIVRPNTEAFF | TGTGCCAGTAGTATAGTCAGGCCAAACACTGAAGCTTTCTTT
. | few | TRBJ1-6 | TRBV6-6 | CASSRPPNSPLHF | TGTGCCAGCAGTCGTCCACCTAATTCACCCCTCCACTTT
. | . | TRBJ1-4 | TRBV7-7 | CASSPGTVATNEKLFF | TGTGCCAGCAGCCCGGGGACGGTTGCAACTAATGAAAAACTGTTTTTT
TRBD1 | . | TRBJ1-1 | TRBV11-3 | CASSSRGQGHGNTEAFF | TGTGCCAGCAGCTCACGAGGACAGGGGCACGGGAACACTGAAGCTTTCTTT
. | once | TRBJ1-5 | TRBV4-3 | CASSQDWGRLQPQHF | TGCGCCAGCAGCCAAGACTGGGGGCGCCTACAGCCCCAGCATTTT
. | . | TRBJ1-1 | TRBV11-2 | CASSFIDSEAFF | TGTGCCAGCAGCTTTATCGACAGTGAAGCTTTCTTT
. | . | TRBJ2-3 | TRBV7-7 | CASSARGRTDTQYF | TGTGCCAGCAGCGCTCGGGGTCGCACAGATACGCAGTATTTT
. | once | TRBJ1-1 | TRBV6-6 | CASSYGQINTEAFF | TGTGCCAGCAGTTACGGACAGATAAACACTGAAGCTTTCTTT
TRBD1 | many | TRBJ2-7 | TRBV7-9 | CASSLGQVSSYEQYF | TGTGCCAGCAGCCTCGGACAGGTGAGCTCCTACGAGCAGTACTTC
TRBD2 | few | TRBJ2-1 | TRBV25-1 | CASSESGLAGGPYNEQFF | TGTGCCAGCAGTGAATCGGGACTGGCGGGGGGGCCATACAATGAGCAGTTCTTC
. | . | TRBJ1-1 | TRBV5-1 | CASSLWGDTEAFF | TGCGCCAGCAGCTTGTGGGGGGACACTGAAGCTTTCTTT
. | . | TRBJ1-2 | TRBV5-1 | CASSGSFNYGYTF | TGCGCCAGCTCGGGATCCTTTAACTATGGCTACACCTTC
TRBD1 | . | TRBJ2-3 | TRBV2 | CASSLDRESTDTQYF | TGTGCCAGCAGTCTGGACAGGGAAAGCACAGATACGCAGTATTTT
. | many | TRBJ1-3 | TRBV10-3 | CAIRQPSGNTIYF | TGTGCCATCCGACAGCCCTCTGGAAACACCATATATTTT
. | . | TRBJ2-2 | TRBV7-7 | CASSLTRAYTGELFF | TGTGCCAGCAGCTTAACTCGGGCTTACACCGGGGAGCTGTTTTTT
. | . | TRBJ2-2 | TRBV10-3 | CAIKGGVTGELFF | TGTGCCATCAAGGGTGGAGTCACCGGGGAGCTGTTTTTT
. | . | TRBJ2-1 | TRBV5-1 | CASSSGASSYNEQFF | TGCGCCAGCAGCTCAGGGGCGAGCTCCTACAATGAGCAGTTCTTC
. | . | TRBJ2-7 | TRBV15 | CATSRDPGTYEQYF | TGTGCCACCAGCAGAGATCCCGGAACCTACGAGCAGTACTTC
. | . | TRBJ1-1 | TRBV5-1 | CASSFTAGEGGSTEAFF | TGCGCCAGCAGCTTTACCGCAGGGGAAGGGGGGAGCACTGAAGCTTTCTTT
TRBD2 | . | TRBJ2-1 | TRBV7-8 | CASSFQRGGFYEQFF | TGTGCCAGCAGCTTCCAGCGGGGGGGCTTTTATGAGCAGTTCTTC
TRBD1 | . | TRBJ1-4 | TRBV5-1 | CASSPSWGQGNEKLFF | TGCGCCAGCAGCCCCTCTTGGGGACAGGGAAATGAAAAACTGTTTTTT